These 16 T cell receptor beta chains share one sample of origin, sequenced in a study of shared clonotypes between healthy human individuals. The data were produced by immunoSEQ multiplex PCR, yet TCRdb's version contains in-frame clones alone and is incomplete. The repertoire holds fewer than 1.6 million clones, with 98% as singletons. What was sequenced was naive CD4+ T cells sorted from blood. Indicated subset: CD45RA+ positively selected. The receptors were gathered from a man under 40 in good health.

J is TRBJ2-3 and V is TRBV9, with D unresolved. The CDR3 covers 16 residues. V was cut by 3 bases and J by 0 bases, with 14 bases left in between. Germline loops: CDR1 SGDLS, CDR2 YYNGEE. CDR3 region: CASSARAEASTDTQYF. The CDR3 bases are TGTGCCAGCAGCGCCCGGGCAGAAGCTAGCACAGATACGCAGTATTTT.

This chain uses TRBV2 with TRBJ2-7; D is unclear. This CDR3 region has 15 residues. CDR1 and CDR2 (germline): SNHLY, FYNNEI. The V gene lost 2 bases and the J gene lost 3 bases, with 14 bases spanning the gap. CDR3 region: CASSERRLTYYEQYF. DNA for the CDR3: TGTGCCAGCAGTGAACGGCGACTGACCTACTACGAGCAGTACTTC.

The chain recombines TRBV5-1 with TRBJ2-2; tentative D call: TRBD2 (6 bases). Trimming removed 4 bases from V and 4 bases from J, with 17 bases in between. This CDR3 comprises 16 residues. Germline V gene lookup returns CDR1 SGHRS and CDR2 YFSETQ. The CDR3 coding sequence is TGCGCCAGCAGCCCCCTGGGGGGACCGAGCACCGGGGAGCTGTTTTTT. Amino acids: CASSPLGGPSTGELFF.

The CDR3 reads CSARGWDTQYF. The CDR3 coding sequence is TGCAGTGCTAGAGGTTGGGATACGCAGTATTTT. The chain employs TRBV20-1 and TRBJ2-3, with D hard to call. Germline V lookup: CDR1 DFQATT, CDR2 SNEGSKA (reference sequence). The V gene lost 1 base and the J gene lost 6 bases, with 5 bases spanning the gap. This CDR3 has 11 amino acids.

The V call is TRBV4-2, the J call TRBJ2-2, with 8 nucleotides matching TRBD2. J lost 6 bases, V lost 0 bases, and 6 bases had no gene match. The CDR3 sequence is 16 residues long. The germline gives CDR1 LGHNA, CDR2 YNFKEQ. CDR3 in DNA: TGTGCCAGCAGCCAAGACCATAGCGGGATTGCCGGGGAGCTGTTTTTT. Translated: CASSQDHSGIAGELFF.

The DNA for the CDR3 is TGCGCCAGCAGCTTGGGCACCCAGAACACTGAAGCTTTCTTT. Protein sequence: CASSLGTQNTEAFF. The chain joins TRBV5-1 to TRBJ1-1, with unresolved D. V gave up 0 bases and J gave up 1 base, with 7 bases separating them. Germline V gene lookup returns CDR1 SGHRS and CDR2 YFSETQ. CDR3 size: 14 residues.

The J gene is TRBJ2-7, the V gene TRBV19; D is perhaps TRBD1 (5 bases). CDR3 length: 16 residues. V lost 9 bases and J lost 5, with 26 bases in between. Looked up from germline, CDR1 is LNHDA and CDR2 is SQIVND (reference sequence). The CDR3: CASRQAGWRSADEQYF. The CDR3 DNA reads as TGTGCCAGCCGCCAGGCAGGGTGGAGATCAGCCGACGAGCAGTACTTC.

CDR3 sequence reads: CASSFAGSVGYNEQFF. For the CDR3, the DNA is TGCGCCAGCAGCTTCGCCGGGAGCGTCGGATACAATGAGCAGTTCTTC. V gene TRBV5-1 combines with J gene TRBJ2-1; possibly TRBD2 for D (6 bases). Germline CDR1 is SGHRS and CDR2 is YFSETQ. The V end lost 2 bases, the J end lost 4 bases, and 16 bases lay between the germline ends. This CDR3 region has 16 residues. Based on the CDR3 plus reference TRBV5-1 and TRBJ2-1, the full variable domain is KAGVTQTPRYLIKTRGQQVTLSCSPISGHRSVSWYQQTPGQGLQFLFEYFSETQRNKGNFPGRFSGRQFSNSRSEMNVSTLELGDSALYLCASSFAGSVGYNEQFFGPGTRLTVL.

This chain links TRBV5-4 with TRBJ1-3; possible D gene TRBD1, 5 bases. With 4 bases removed from V and 3 bases from J, the gap between germline ends came to 14 bases. Per germline, CDR1 SGHNT and CDR2 YYREEE (reference sequence). The CDR3 has 15 residues. The CDR3 protein is CASSLTGVFGNTIYF. In DNA, the CDR3 is TGTGCCAGCAGCCTGACGGGGGTTTTTGGAAACACCATATATTTT.

The CDR3 DNA sequence: TGTGCCACGTGGGCGGAAAAACTGTTTTTT. Its protein product is CATWAEKLFF. The rearrangement links TRBV6-6 to TRBJ1-4; D gene unclear. Germline V gives CDR1 MNHNY, CDR2 SVGAGI (reference sequence). This CDR3 is built from 10 residues. V lost 10 bases, J lost 8 bases, and 8 bases lay in between.

As concerns this clone: Additional DNA sequences in this sample encode the identical CDR3. The V gene is TRBV28, the J gene TRBJ2-7; D remains ambiguous. The CDR3 runs 13 residues. The V gene lost 6 bases and the J gene lost 4 bases, with 13 bases spanning the gap. CDR1 and CDR2 from the germline V gene are MDHEN and SYDVKM. CDR3 bases: TGTGCCAGCAGCCAACCGGTAGGGTACGAGCAGTACTTC. Encoded protein: CASSQPVGYEQYF.

The chain uses TRBV28 and TRBJ1-2; no clear D gene. This CDR3 spans 12 amino acids. CDR1 is MDHEN, CDR2 SYDVKM, per germline. The V gene lost 2 bases and the J gene lost 8 bases, with 9 bases spanning the gap. CDR3 protein: CASSLPSRGYTF. CDR3 DNA: TGTGCCAGCAGTTTACCCTCAAGGGGCTACACCTTC.

This rearrangement joins TRBV11-2 to TRBJ2-1, with 10 positions matching TRBD2. Per germline, CDR1 SGHAT and CDR2 FQNNGV. This CDR3 is 16 amino acids long. The trim removed 4 bases at V and 6 bases at J, leaving 9 bases unmatched. The CDR3 reads CASSSPRLAGSNEQFF. The CDR3 DNA follows: TGTGCCAGCAGCTCCCCCCGACTAGCGGGCTCCAATGAGCAGTTCTTC.

CDR3: CAISDWRGSSGNTIYF. For the CDR3, the DNA is TGTGCCATCAGTGATTGGAGGGGGAGCTCTGGAAACACCATATATTTT. V usage is TRBV10-3 and J usage is TRBJ1-3; D is perhaps TRBD1 (6 bases). Germline CDR1 reads ENHRY; CDR2 reads SYGVKD. With 3 bases removed from V and 0 bases from J, the gap between germline ends came to 12 bases. The CDR3 loop spans 16 amino acids.

A remark on this clone: Other DNA sequences within the sample encode an identical CDR3. The chain employs TRBV2 and TRBJ2-7; D might be TRBD1 (6 bases). V was trimmed by 8 bases and J by 0 bases, leaving 8 bases between them. There are 12 residues in the CDR3. Germline CDR1 is SNHLY and CDR2 is FYNNEI. CDR3 DNA sequence: TGTGCCAGCCGGACAGACTCCTACGAGCAGTACTTC. Protein product: CASRTDSYEQYF.

This chain links TRBV4-1 with TRBJ1-5; 9 bases line up with TRBD1. Germline assignment: CDR1 MGHRA and CDR2 YSYEKL. The CDR3 covers 16 residues. V lost 1 base and J lost 6; bases outside the gene matches: 7. CDR3: CASSQGEDRGGQPQHF. CDR3 coding DNA: TGCGCCAGCAGCCAAGGAGAGGACAGGGGAGGTCAGCCCCAGCATTTT.